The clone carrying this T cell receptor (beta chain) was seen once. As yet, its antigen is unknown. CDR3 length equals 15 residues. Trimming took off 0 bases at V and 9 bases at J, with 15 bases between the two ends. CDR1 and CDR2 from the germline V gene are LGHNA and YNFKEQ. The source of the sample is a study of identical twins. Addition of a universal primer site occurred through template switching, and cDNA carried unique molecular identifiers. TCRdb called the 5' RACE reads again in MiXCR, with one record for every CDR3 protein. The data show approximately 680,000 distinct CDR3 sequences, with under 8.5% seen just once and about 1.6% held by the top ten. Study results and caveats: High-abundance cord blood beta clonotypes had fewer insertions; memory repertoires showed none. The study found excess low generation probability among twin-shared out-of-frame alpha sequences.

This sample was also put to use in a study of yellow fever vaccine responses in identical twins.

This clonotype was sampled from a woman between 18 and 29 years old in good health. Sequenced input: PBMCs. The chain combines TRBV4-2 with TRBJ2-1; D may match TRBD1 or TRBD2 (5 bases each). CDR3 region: CASSQEVAVGVEQFF. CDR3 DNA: TGTGCCAGCAGCCAAGAGGTGGCCGTGGGGGTTGAGCAGTTCTTC.